This is a list of T cell receptor beta chains from one sample in a study of CD8+ T cells in alopecia areata. Sequencing was performed with immunoSEQ multiplex PCR; in TCRdb, only in-frame clones are kept and a portion is missing. The sample shows 200,000 to 250,000 clones, 55% to 70% of them seen only once. The material was CD4+ T cells sorted from blood, obtained at week 4, from a patient treated with tofacitinib. All receptors come from a human donor with alopecia areata. CDR3s include the opening cysteine and the closing phenylalanine or tryptophan. A D gene is named only where the DNA matches it firmly. Where a row states a size, it is once, few, many or the class of an expanded clone; other rows omit it.

clone_size j_call v_call d_call cdr3_nt cdr3_aa
. TRBJ2-1 TRBV30 . TGTGCCTGGAGTGAAGGGCACAATGAGCAGTTCTTC CAWSEGHNEQFF
. TRBJ2-1 TRBV29-1 . TGCAGCGCAAAGACAGCCTCCTACAATGAGCAGTTCTTC CSAKTASYNEQFF
. TRBJ1-2 TRBV7-2 TRBD1 TGTGCCAGCAGCTTAGGCGGACAGGGTCCCTATGGCTACACCTTC CASSLGGQGPYGYTF
. TRBJ1-2 TRBV7-9 . TGTGCCAGCAGCTTATCGGCAGGGGCAAACTATGGCTACACCTTC CASSLSAGANYGYTF
. TRBJ2-5 TRBV5-6 . TGTGCCAGCAGCTTGGGACAGCTAAAAGAGACCCAGTACTTC CASSLGQLKETQYF
. TRBJ2-7 TRBV30 . TGTGCCTGGAGTGAACAGGCCTACGAGCAGTACTTC CAWSEQAYEQYF
. TRBJ1-3 TRBV5-8 . TGTGCCAGCAGCTTGGAAACATTCTCTGGAAACACCATATATTTT CASSLETFSGNTIYF
. TRBJ2-7 TRBV11-2 . TGTGCCAGCAGCTTAGGACCGGACAGCTCCTACGAGCAGTACTTC CASSLGPDSSYEQYF
few TRBJ1-1 TRBV6-1 . TGTGCCAGCAGTGCTTTACGGGGCACTGAAGCTTTCTTT CASSALRGTEAFF
. TRBJ1-2 TRBV28 . TGTGCCAGCAGCCCGAGAGCCAGGGGAGCTGGCTACACCTTC CASSPRARGAGYTF
. TRBJ1-1 TRBV5-1 . TGCGCCAGCAGCGCGGGACGGTTGAACACTGAAGCTTTCTTT CASSAGRLNTEAFF
few TRBJ1-2 TRBV4-1 . TGCGCCAGCAGCCAAGACGTAGGTGGCTACACCTTC CASSQDVGGYTF
. TRBJ2-5 TRBV29-1 . TGCAGCGTTGGAGGGGGGACCCAAGAGACCCAGTACTTC CSVGGGTQETQYF
few TRBJ1-1 TRBV4-2 . TGTGCCAGCAGCCAAGTCAACAGGGAGGGCACTGAAGCTTTCTTT CASSQVNREGTEAFF
. TRBJ1-6 TRBV18 . TGTGCCAGCTCACCGGGGGCGAGATCACCCCTCCACTTT CASSPGARSPLHF
once TRBJ2-7 TRBV25-1 . TGTGCCAGCAGTGTTAGCGCTTCCTACGAGCAGTACTTC CASSVSASYEQYF
. TRBJ1-5 TRBV7-2 . TGTGCCAGCAGCTTAGGAGTAGCCCAGAGTGAGCCCCAGCATTTT CASSLGVAQSEPQHF
few TRBJ1-1 TRBV5-6 . TGTGCCAGCAGCATCGGATCCTACACTGAAGCTTTCTTT CASSIGSYTEAFF
. TRBJ2-3 TRBV30 . TGTGCCTGGAGTATAGGACTGGCTAGCACAGATACGCAGTATTTT CAWSIGLASTDTQYF
. TRBJ2-1 TRBV27 . TGTGCCAGCGGATTGACGGACACCTCCTACAATGAGCAGTTCTTC CASGLTDTSYNEQFF
once TRBJ1-1 TRBV7-9 TRBD1 TGTGCCAGCAGACCAGACAGGGTGAACACTGAAGCTTTCTTT CASRPDRVNTEAFF
. TRBJ2-3 TRBV7-2 . TGTGCCAGCAGCGAAAACACAGATACGCAGTATTTT CASSENTDTQYF